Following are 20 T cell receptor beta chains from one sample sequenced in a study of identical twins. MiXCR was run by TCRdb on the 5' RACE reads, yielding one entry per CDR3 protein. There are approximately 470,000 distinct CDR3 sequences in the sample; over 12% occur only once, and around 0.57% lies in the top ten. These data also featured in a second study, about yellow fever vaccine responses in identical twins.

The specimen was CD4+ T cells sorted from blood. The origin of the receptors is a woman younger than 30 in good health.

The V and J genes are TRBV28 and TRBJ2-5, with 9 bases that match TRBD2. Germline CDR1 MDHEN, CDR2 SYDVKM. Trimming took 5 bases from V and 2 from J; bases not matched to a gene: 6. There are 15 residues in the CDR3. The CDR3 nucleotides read TGTGCCAGCAGTCGAGCAGCGGGAGGACAAGAGACCCAGTACTTC. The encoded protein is CASSRAAGGQETQYF.

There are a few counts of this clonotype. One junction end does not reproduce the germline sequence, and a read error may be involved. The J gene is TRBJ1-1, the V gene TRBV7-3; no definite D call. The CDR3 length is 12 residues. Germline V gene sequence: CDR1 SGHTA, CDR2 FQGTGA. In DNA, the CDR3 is TGTTCCAGCAGCTTTTGTTACACTGAAGCTTTCTTT. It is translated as CSSSFCYTEAFF.

The CDR3 region has the DNA TGCAGTGCCGCGACAGGGAACTACAATGAGCAGTTCTTC. Translating gives CSAATGNYNEQFF. The chain combines TRBV20-1 with TRBJ2-1, with TRBD1 matching over 7 bases. The CDR3 loop spans 13 amino acids. The germline gives CDR1 DFQATT, CDR2 SNEGSKA (reference sequence). Trimming took 6 bases from V and 3 from J; bases not matched to a gene: 5.

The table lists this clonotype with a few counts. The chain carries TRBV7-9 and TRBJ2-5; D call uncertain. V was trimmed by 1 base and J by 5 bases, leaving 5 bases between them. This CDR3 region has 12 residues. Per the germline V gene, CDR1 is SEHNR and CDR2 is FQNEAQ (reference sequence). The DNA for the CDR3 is TGTGCCAGCAGCTTAGTAACGGAGACCCAGTACTTC. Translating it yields CASSLVTETQYF.

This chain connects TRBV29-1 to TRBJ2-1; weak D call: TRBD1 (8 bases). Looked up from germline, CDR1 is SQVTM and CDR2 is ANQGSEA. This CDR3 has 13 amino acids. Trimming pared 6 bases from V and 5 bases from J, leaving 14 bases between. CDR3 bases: TGCAGCGTCGACAGGGGAGGGCACAATGAGCAGTTCTTC. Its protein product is CSVDRGGHNEQFF.

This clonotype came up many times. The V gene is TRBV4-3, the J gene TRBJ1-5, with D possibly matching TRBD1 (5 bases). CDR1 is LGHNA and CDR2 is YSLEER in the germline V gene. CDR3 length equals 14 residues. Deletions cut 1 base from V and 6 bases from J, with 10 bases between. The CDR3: CASSQAQGVQPQHF. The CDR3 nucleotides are TGCGCCAGCAGCCAAGCACAAGGGGTTCAGCCCCAGCATTTT.

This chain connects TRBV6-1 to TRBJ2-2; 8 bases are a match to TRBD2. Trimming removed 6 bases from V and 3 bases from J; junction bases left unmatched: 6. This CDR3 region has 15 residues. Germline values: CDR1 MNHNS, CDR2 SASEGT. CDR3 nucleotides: TGTGCCAGCAGGCCACTAGCGGCCGACACCGGGGAGCTGTTTTTT. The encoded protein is CASRPLAADTGELFF.

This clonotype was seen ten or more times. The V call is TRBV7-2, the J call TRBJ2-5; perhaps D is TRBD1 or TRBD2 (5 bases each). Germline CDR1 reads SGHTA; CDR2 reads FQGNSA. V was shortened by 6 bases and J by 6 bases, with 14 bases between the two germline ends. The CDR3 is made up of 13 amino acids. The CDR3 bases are TGTGCCAGCAGTCGGGACCGGTCAAAGACCCAGTACTTC. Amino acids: CASSRDRSKTQYF.

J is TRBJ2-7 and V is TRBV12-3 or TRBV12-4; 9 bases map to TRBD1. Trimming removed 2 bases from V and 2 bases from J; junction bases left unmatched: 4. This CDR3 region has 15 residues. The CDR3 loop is CASSLTGQGTYEQYF. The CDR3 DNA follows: TGTGCCAGCAGTTTAACGGGACAGGGAACCTACGAGCAGTACTTC.

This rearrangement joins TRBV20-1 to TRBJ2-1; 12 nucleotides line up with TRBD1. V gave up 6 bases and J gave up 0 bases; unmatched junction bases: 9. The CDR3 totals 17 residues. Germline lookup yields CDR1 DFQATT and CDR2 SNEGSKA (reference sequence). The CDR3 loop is CSATGQGAKSSYNEQFF. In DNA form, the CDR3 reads TGCAGTGCCACGGGACAGGGGGCAAAGAGCTCCTACAATGAGCAGTTCTTC.

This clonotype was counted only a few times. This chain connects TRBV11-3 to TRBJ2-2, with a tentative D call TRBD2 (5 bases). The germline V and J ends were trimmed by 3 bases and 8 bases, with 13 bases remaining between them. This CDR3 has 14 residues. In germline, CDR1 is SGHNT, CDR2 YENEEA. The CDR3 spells CASSFSLASGELFF. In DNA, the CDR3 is TGTGCCAGCAGCTTTAGCCTAGCAAGTGGGGAGCTGTTTTTT.

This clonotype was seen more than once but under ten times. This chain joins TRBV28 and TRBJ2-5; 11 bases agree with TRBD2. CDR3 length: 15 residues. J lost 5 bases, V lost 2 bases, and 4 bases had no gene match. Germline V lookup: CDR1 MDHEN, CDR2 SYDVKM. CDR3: CASSLLAGGGETQYF. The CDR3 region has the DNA TGTGCCAGCAGTTTACTAGCGGGGGGCGGGGAGACCCAGTACTTC. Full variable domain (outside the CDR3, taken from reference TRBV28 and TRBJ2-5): DVKVTQSSRYLVKRTGEKVFLECVQDMDHENMFWYRQDPGLGLRLIYFSYDVKMKEKGDIPEGYSVSREKKERFSLILESASTNQTSMYLCASSLLAGGGETQYFGPGTRLLVL.

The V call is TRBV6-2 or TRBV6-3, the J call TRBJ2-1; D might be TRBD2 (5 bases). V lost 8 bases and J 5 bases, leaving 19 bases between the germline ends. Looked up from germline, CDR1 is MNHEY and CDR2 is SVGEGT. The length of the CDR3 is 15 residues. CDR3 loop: CASRTWAWRNNEQFF. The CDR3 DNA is TGTGCCAGCCGAACCTGGGCCTGGAGGAACAATGAGCAGTTCTTC.

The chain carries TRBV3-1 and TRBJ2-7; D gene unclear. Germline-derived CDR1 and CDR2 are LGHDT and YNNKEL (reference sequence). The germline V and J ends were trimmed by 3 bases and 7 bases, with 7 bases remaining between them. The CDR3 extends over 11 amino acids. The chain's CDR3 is CASSHRREQYF. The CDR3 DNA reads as TGTGCCAGCAGCCATAGGCGGGAGCAGTACTTC.

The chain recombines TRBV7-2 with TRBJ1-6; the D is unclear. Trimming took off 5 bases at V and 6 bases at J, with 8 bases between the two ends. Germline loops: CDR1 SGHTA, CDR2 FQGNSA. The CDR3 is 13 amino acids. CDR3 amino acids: CASSGESNSPLHF. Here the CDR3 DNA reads TGTGCCAGCAGCGGGGAGAGTAATTCACCCCTCCACTTT.

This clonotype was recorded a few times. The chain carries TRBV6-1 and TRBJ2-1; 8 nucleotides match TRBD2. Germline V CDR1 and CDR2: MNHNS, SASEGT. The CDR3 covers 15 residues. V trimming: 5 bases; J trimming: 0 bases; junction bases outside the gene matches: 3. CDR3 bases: TGTGCCAGCAGTCGAGCGGGGGCCTCCTACAATGAGCAGTTCTTC. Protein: CASSRAGASYNEQFF.

Here the CDR3 reads CATRTLADIYNEQFF. In nucleotides, the CDR3 is TGTGCCACCAGGACACTAGCGGACATATACAATGAGCAGTTCTTC. The chain links TRBV6-1 to TRBJ2-1, with TRBD2 matching 8 bases. With 10 bases clipped from V and 4 bases from J, the junction kept 12 bases outside the gene matches. The length of the CDR3 is 15 residues. CDR1 and CDR2 (germline): MNHNS, SASEGT.

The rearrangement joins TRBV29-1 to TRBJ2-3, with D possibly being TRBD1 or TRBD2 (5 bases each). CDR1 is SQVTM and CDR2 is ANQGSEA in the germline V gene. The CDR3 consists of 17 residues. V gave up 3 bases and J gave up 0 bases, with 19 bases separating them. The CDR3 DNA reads TGCAGCGTTGAGAGGGGCCCAGGGATAGAGAGCACAGATACGCAGTATTTT. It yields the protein CSVERGPGIESTDTQYF.

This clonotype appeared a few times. This CDR3 is CASSIIETGVHEQYF. The CDR3 DNA sequence: TGTGCCAGTAGTATTATCGAGACAGGGGTCCACGAGCAGTACTTC. This chain uses TRBV19 with TRBJ2-7; TRBD1 aligns across 8 bases. The CDR3 extends over 15 amino acids. Germline-derived CDR1 and CDR2 are LNHDA and SQIVND (reference sequence). V trimming: 3 bases; J trimming: 5 bases; junction bases outside the gene matches: 9.

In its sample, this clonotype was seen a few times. The CDR3 nucleotides read TGTGCCAGCAGTTCTGCGGGGGCGCGTTACGAGCAGTACTTC. This gives the protein CASSSAGARYEQYF. The chain joins TRBV6-2 or TRBV6-3 to TRBJ2-7, with a weak D call TRBD2 (7 bases). CDR1 is MNHEY, CDR2 SVGEGT, per germline. This CDR3 spans 14 amino acids. Trimming removed 4 bases at V and 4 bases at J, with 14 bases between.